Given below is one TCR beta chain in context. Its matching antigen is unknown. There are 14 residues in the CDR3. With 4 bases removed from V and 8 bases from J, the gap between germline ends came to 14 bases. CDR1 MNHNS and CDR2 SASEGT come from the germline V gene. Here immunoSEQ multiplex PCR was the method, and the copy in TCRdb shows in-frame clones only, minus some. The sample shows about 35,000 clones, about 70% of them seen only once. These data originate in a study of STAT5B mutations in CD4+ large granular lymphocyte leukemia. Study observations and caveats: Over 20% of private leukemic clonotypes occurred rarely in other patients' non-leukemic repertoires. Without putative leukemic clones, patient CD4-sorted repertoires remained more clonal than healthy CD4+ repertoires.

Sequences were obtained from CD4+ T cells from blood buffy coats. The clonotype was recovered from a human donor in good health. The gene calls are TRBV6-1 and TRBJ2-2; tentative D call: TRBD1 (5 bases). The CDR3 coding sequence is TGTGCCAGCAGTGTGGCAGGGTGGGAAGGGGAGCTGTTTTTT. This codes for CASSVAGWEGELFF.